A selection of T cell receptor beta chains follows, all from one sample in a study of T cell changes during pregnancy in multiple sclerosis. TCRdb's table, derived via immunoSEQ multiplex PCR, lists solely in-frame clones and lacks some. The table has some 27,000 clones, 85% to 95% seen once; the top ten hold approximately 0.41%. The sample consisted of CD4+ T cells from peripheral blood mononuclear cells, taken after pregnancy. These receptors all come from a female donor with multiple sclerosis, enrolled in a pregnancy study. Each CDR3 is given with its conserved first and last residue. D genes are given only for firm matches. Size tells how often a clone was seen (once, few, many) or the class of an expanded clone, and some rows leave it out.

d_call j_call v_call clone_size cdr3_length cdr3_nt cdr3_aa
TRBD1 TRBJ1-2 TRBV6-5 - 14 TGTGCCAGCAGACCAGGACAGGGTCACTATGGCTACACCTTC CASRPGQGHYGYTF
- TRBJ2-7 TRBV19 - 16 TGTGCCAGTAGTCCAGAGACAGGTTCCCCCTCGGGCGAGCAGTACTTC CASSPETGSPSGEQYF
- TRBJ1-2 TRBV4-2 - 15 TGTGCCAGCAGCCACCTCAGAAGAGGTAACTATGGCTACACCTTC CASSHLRRGNYGYTF
- TRBJ2-7 TRBV6-5 few 11 TGTGCCAGCAGAAGCGCCTACGAGCAGTACTTC CASRSAYEQYF
TRBD1 TRBJ1-1 TRBV6-1 - 13 TGTGCCAGCATTGGACAGGTAAACACTGAAGCTTTCTTT CASIGQVNTEAFF
TRBD1 TRBJ2-7 TRBV19 - 13 TGTGCCAGTAGCGGACAGGTCCCTAACGAGCAGTACTTC CASSGQVPNEQYF
- TRBJ1-3 TRBV18 few 15 TGTGCCAGCTCACCGAATGCCGGGGAGTCAAACACCATATATTTT CASSPNAGESNTIYF
- TRBJ2-5 TRBV5-6 few 14 TGTGCCAGCAGCTTGGTGGGCAACCAAGAGACCCAGTACTTC CASSLVGNQETQYF
- TRBJ1-2 TRBV7-2 - 17 TGTGCCAGCAGCTTAGCTCCTTATGGAGGGGATAACTATGGCTACACCTTC CASSLAPYGGDNYGYTF
- TRBJ1-2 TRBV6-5 - 14 TGTGCCAGCAGTTATAAACAGGGTAACTATGGCTACACCTTC CASSYKQGNYGYTF
TRBD2 TRBJ2-1 TRBV19 once 18 TGTGCCAGTAGTGCGACTCTCGGGGACTATGGGGTCTACAATGAGCAGTTCTTC CASSATLGDYGVYNEQFF
- TRBJ2-6 TRBV27 - 16 TGTGCCAGCAGTTTAGCGGCGTACTCTGGGGCCAACGTCCTGACTTTC CASSLAAYSGANVLTF
- TRBJ1-5 TRBV30 - 13 TGTGCCTGGAGTGTACAAAGTGATCAGCCCCAGCATTTT CAWSVQSDQPQHF
TRBD2 TRBJ2-3 TRBV7-3 - 15 TGTGCCAGCAGCATTCTAGCGGGGGGGGCAGATACGCAGTATTTT CASSILAGGADTQYF
- TRBJ1-1 TRBV7-9 - 15 TGTGCCAGCAGCTTAGGTCGGGGGGCGGACACTGAAGCTTTCTTT CASSLGRGADTEAFF
- TRBJ1-1 TRBV7-9 - 13 TGTGCCAGCAGCTTTTGGAGGGGCACTGAAGCTTTCTTT CASSFWRGTEAFF
- TRBJ1-6 TRBV7-2 few 15 TGTGCCAGCAGCTTAGAGCCAGGGGAAAATTCACCCCTCCACTTT CASSLEPGENSPLHF
- TRBJ2-3 TRBV5-1 - 15 TGCGCCAGCAGCTTGGAGGAGACTAGAGCAGATACGCAGTATTTT CASSLEETRADTQYF
TRBD1 TRBJ2-1 TRBV29-1 once 13 TGCAGCGCCCAACAGGGGGCCTACAATGGGCAGTTCTTC CSAQQGAYNGQFF
- TRBJ2-7 TRBV18 - 14 TGTGCCAGCTCACCCCCTAGCGAGCCCTACGAGCAGTACTTC CASSPPSEPYEQYF
- TRBJ2-1 TRBV7-2 - 15 TGTGCCAGCAGCTTTGGGACAAAGGATTTATATGAGCAGTTCTTC CASSFGTKDLYEQFF
- TRBJ1-1 TRBV9 - 15 TGTGCCAGCAGTCCCTGGCAGGCCAAGAACACTGAAGCTTTCTTT CASSPWQAKNTEAFF
TRBD1 TRBJ2-1 TRBV30 - 13 TGTGCCTGGAGTACCCAGGGGGTCCATGAGCAGTTCTTC CAWSTQGVHEQFF
TRBD2 TRBJ2-1 TRBV18 - 17 TGTGCCAGCTCAACTGGACTAGCTTCGGTTCTCTACAATGAGCAGTTCTTC CASSTGLASVLYNEQFF
TRBD1 TRBJ2-6 TRBV2 - 17 TGTGCCAGCGCCCATAGACAGGGGGCGCCTGGGGCCAACGTCCTGACTTTC CASAHRQGAPGANVLTF
- TRBJ2-1 TRBV27 - 16 TGTGCCAGCAGTTTCATAACGGGGAGCTCCTACAATGAGCAGTTCTTC CASSFITGSSYNEQFF
TRBD1 TRBJ1-5 TRBV6-6 - 15 TGTGCCAGCAGTTCCTTCGGACAGGGGCCACAGTCCCAGCATTTT CASSSFGQGPQSQHF
- TRBJ2-3 TRBV10-3 - 14 TGTGCCATAGCACCGGGACACAGCACAGATACGCAGTATTTT CAIAPGHSTDTQYF
TRBD2 TRBJ2-3 TRBV30 - 14 TGTGCCTGGAGTAGCGGGAGGGCCACAGATACGCAGTATTTT CAWSSGRATDTQYF
TRBD2 TRBJ2-5 TRBV29-1 - 13 TGCAGCGCCGAAGGCGGGGGAAGGGAGACCCAGTACTTC CSAEGGGRETQYF
- TRBJ2-3 TRBV4-1 - 14 TGCGCCAGCAGCCAAGTTGACAAGGCGGATACGCAGTATTTT CASSQVDKADTQYF
- TRBJ2-3 TRBV12-5 - 16 TGTGCTAGTGGTTTGAGTACAGGGCTTATCACAGATACGCAGTATTTT CASGLSTGLITDTQYF
- TRBJ2-2 TRBV6-5 - 14 TGTGCCAGCAGTTACGCCGGTACCACCGGGGAGCTGTTTTTT CASSYAGTTGELFF
- TRBJ1-5 TRBV7-2 - 16 TGTGCCAGCAGCTTAGATCCGGGTAGCGGCAATCAGCCCCAGCATTTT CASSLDPGSGNQPQHF
- TRBJ2-5 TRBV18 - 15 TGTGCCAGCTCACCCGACTCGACGGTCCGAGAGACCCAGTACTTC CASSPDSTVRETQYF
- TRBJ2-2 TRBV7-2 - 12 TGTGCCAGCAGCTCGAGCGCCGGGGAGCTGTTTTTT CASSSSAGELFF
- TRBJ1-1 TRBV2 - 14 TGTGCCAGCAGTGAAGCTCTCGGGGGGACTGAAGCTTTCTTT CASSEALGGTEAFF
- TRBJ2-2 TRBV4-3 - 16 TGCGCCAGCAGCCCGACAGGAGCCGGTAACACCGGGGAGCTGTTTTTT CASSPTGAGNTGELFF
- TRBJ2-3 TRBV7-9 - 13 TGTGCCAGCAGCCGTGAGGTCGAAAATACGCAGTATTTT CASSREVENTQYF
- TRBJ1-5 TRBV6-5 - 15 TGTGCCAGCAGTTACTCAGGGGGTGCAGATCAGCCCCAGCATTTT CASSYSGGADQPQHF
- TRBJ2-5 TRBV7-3 - 12 TGTGCCAGCAGCCCCCGGAGGGGGACCCAGTACTTC CASSPRRGTQYF
- TRBJ1-5 TRBV5-1 - 13 TGCGCCAGCAGCTCTGAGGTCAACCAGCCCCAGCATTTT CASSSEVNQPQHF
TRBD1 TRBJ1-2 TRBV9 - 17 TGTGCCAGCAGCGTAGCGTCCGGGACAGAGAACCTCTATGGCTACACCTTC CASSVASGTENLYGYTF
TRBD1 TRBJ1-2 TRBV27 - 17 TGTGCCAGCAGATCTCCGGAGAGGGACAGAACTAACTATGGCTACACCTTC CASRSPERDRTNYGYTF
TRBD1 TRBJ1-2 TRBV18 - 16 TGTGCCAGCGCTTACCTCTTGGGGACAGAGAACTATGGCTACACCTTC CASAYLLGTENYGYTF
TRBD2 TRBJ2-3 TRBV9 - 16 TGTGCCAGCAGCCCACCCCTAGCGGGGGACACAGATACGCAGTATTTT CASSPPLAGDTDTQYF
TRBD1 TRBJ2-3 TRBV6-1 - 13 TGTGCCAGCAGTTTTGACAGGGGAGATACGCAGTATTTT CASSFDRGDTQYF
- TRBJ2-3 TRBV4-1 - 15 TGCGCCAGCAGCCACGACTACCTTAACGGGGATACGCAGTATTTT CASSHDYLNGDTQYF
- TRBJ2-2 TRBV27 - 17 TGTGCCAGCAGTTTCGCTCAGGGTTACGTGGACACCGGGGAGCTGTTTTTT CASSFAQGYVDTGELFF
TRBD2 TRBJ2-2 TRBV6-5 - 16 TGTGCCAGCAGTTTGGGGGAACTAGCGTTTTCCGGGGAGCTGTTTTTT CASSLGELAFSGELFF
TRBD1 TRBJ1-4 TRBV29-1 - 13 TGCAGCGTGAGACAGGGGAATAATGAAAAACTGTTTTTT CSVRQGNNEKLFF
- TRBJ1-5 TRBV27 - 14 TGTGCCAGCAGTCTCCAGGGCCTCGGGCAGCCCCAGCATTTT CASSLQGLGQPQHF